This paragraph covers one T cell receptor (beta chain) sequence. The sample comes from a study of OX40 agonist ivuxolimab in advanced cancers. Sequenced by immunoSEQ multiplex PCR; TCRdb stores in-frame clones only, minus some. The sample lists some 13,000 clones; around nine tenths were seen once. The CDR3 spans 14 residues. Trimming removed 3 bases from V and 5 bases from J, with 15 bases in between. Germline-derived CDR1 and CDR2 are SGHRS and YFSETQ. The receptor was isolated from an adult with an advanced solid tumor such as melanoma, head and neck, liver or kidney cancer. The sample in question was CD4+ or CD8+ T cells sorted from blood, obtained in a trial of the OX40 agonist ivuxolimab. The chain joins TRBV5-1 to TRBJ2-7; TRBD1 is a possible D gene (5 bases). The DNA for the CDR3 is TGCGCCAGCAGCTGGGGATCCTCCAGGGACGAGCAGTACTTC. This codes for CASSWGSSRDEQYF.